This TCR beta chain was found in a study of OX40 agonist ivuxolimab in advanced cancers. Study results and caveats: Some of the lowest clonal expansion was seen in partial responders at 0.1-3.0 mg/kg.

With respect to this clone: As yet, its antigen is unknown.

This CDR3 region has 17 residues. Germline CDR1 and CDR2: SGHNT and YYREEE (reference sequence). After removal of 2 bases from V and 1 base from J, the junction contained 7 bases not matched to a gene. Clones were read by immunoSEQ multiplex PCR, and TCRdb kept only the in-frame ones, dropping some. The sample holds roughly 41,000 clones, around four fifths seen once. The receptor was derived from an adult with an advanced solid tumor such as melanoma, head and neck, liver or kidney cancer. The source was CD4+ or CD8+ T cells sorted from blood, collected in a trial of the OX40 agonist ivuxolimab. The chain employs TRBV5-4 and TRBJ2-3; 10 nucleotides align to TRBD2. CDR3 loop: CASSFDLAGVGTDTQYF. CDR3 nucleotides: TGTGCCAGCAGCTTCGACCTAGCGGGGGTGGGCACAGATACGCAGTATTTT.